This T cell receptor beta chain originates from a study of siplizumab effects on memory and regulatory T cells. Clones were sequenced by immunoSEQ multiplex PCR, and TCRdb holds only the in-frame ones, with some missing. Among some 100,000 clones, about 90% were seen once, and the ten largest hold 0.73%. This clone was counted a single time. No antigen is known for it. The CDR3 length is 16 residues. Trimming removed 6 bases from V and 0 bases from J, with 12 bases in between. CDR1 is ENHRY, CDR2 SYGVKD, per germline. Whole-study results and caveats: Among alloreactive clones, only a minor fraction mapped to unstimulated subsets. Apparently key alloresponse contributors, naive T cells also seemed more diverse than memory cells.

The chain has TRBV10-3 and TRBJ2-6; D may be TRBD1 (6 bases). The source is a human donor in good health. Sequences were obtained from Tregs sorted from blood. The CDR3 protein is CAIRKGVDSGANVLTF. Here the CDR3 DNA reads TGTGCCATCAGGAAGGGGGTTGACTCTGGGGCCAACGTCCTGACTTTC.